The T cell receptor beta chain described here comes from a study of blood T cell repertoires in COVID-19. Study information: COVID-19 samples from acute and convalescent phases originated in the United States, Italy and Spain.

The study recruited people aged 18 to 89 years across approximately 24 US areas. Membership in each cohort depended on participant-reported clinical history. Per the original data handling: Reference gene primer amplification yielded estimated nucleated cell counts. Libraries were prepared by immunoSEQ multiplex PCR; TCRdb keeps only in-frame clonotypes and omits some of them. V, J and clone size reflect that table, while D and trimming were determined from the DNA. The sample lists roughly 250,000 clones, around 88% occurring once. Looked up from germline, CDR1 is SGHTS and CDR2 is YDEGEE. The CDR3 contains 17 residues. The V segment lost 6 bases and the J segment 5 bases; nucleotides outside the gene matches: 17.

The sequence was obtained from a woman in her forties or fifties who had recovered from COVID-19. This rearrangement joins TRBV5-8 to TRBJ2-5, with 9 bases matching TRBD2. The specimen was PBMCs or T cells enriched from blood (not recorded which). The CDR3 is CASTLGLASVPWETQYF. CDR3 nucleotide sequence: TGTGCCAGCACTTTGGGACTAGCCTCGGTGCCGTGGGAGACCCAGTACTTC.